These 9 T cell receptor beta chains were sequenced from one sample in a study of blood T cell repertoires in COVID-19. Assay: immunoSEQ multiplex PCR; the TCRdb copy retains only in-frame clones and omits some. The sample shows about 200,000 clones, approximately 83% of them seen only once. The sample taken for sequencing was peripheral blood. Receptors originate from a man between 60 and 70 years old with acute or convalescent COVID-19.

CDR3 amino acids: CASIHNGAGNTEAFF. Here the CDR3 DNA reads TGTGCCAGCATTCACAATGGAGCGGGGAACACTGAAGCTTTCTTT. The chain has TRBV28 and TRBJ1-1; D remains ambiguous. From germline, CDR1 is MDHEN and CDR2 SYDVKM. V lost 7 bases, J lost 1 base, and 16 bases lay in between. This CDR3 spans 15 amino acids.

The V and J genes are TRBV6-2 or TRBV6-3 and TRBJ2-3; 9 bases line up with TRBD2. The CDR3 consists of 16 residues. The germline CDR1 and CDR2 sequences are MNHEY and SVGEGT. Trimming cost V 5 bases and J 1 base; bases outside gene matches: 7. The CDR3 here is CASSKVAGAGTDTQYF. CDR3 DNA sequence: TGTGCCAGCAGTAAAGTAGCGGGAGCGGGCACAGATACGCAGTATTTT.

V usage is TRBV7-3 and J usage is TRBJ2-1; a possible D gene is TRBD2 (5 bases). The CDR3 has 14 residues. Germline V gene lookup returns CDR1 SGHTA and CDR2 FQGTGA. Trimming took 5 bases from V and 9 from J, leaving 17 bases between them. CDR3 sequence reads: CASSPSSGLTEQFF. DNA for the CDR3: TGTGCCAGCAGCCCCTCCAGCGGCCTCACTGAGCAGTTCTTC.

The CDR3: CASSPQRRQGAGGYTF. The CDR3 DNA reads as TGTGCCAGCAGCCCCCAGAGGAGACAGGGGGCTGGTGGCTACACCTTC. The chain is built from TRBV3-1 (or the pseudogene TRBV3-2) and TRBJ1-2; 10 bases are shared with TRBD1. J was trimmed by 7 bases and V by 4 bases; bases with no gene match: 12. Germline V gene data show CDR1 as LGHDT and CDR2 as YNNKEL (reference sequence). This CDR3 has 16 residues.

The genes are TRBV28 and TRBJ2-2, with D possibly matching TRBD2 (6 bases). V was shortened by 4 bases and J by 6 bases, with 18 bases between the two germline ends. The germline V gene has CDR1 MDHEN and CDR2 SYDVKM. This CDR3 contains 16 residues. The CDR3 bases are TGTGCCAGCAGTTCAATCGGGACTCCCAGCCCCGGGGAGCTGTTTTTT. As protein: CASSSIGTPSPGELFF.

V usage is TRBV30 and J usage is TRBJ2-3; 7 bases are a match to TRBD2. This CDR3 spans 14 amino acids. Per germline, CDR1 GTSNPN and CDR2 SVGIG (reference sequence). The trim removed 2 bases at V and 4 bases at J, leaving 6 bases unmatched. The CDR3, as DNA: TGTGCCTGGAGTCGAAGCGGGACCTCAGATACGCAGTATTTT. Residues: CAWSRSGTSDTQYF. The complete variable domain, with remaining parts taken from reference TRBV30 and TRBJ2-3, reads SQTIHQWPATLVQPVGSPLSLECTVEGTSNPNLYWYRQAAGRGLQLLFYSVGIGQISSEVPQNLSASRPQDRQFILSSKKLLLSDSGFYLCAWSRSGTSDTQYFGPGTRLTVL.

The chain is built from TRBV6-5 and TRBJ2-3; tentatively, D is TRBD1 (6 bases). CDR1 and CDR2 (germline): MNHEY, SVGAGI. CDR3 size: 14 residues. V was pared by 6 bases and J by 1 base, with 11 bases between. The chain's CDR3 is CASSRGRRTDTQYF. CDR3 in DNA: TGTGCCAGCAGCAGGGGAAGGCGCACAGATACGCAGTATTTT.

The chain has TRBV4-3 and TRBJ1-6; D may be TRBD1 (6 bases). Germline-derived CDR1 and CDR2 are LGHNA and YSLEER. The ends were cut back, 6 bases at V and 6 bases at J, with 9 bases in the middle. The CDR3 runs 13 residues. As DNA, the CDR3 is TGCGCCAGCAGACGGACAGTTAATTCACCCCTCCACTTT. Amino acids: CASRRTVNSPLHF.

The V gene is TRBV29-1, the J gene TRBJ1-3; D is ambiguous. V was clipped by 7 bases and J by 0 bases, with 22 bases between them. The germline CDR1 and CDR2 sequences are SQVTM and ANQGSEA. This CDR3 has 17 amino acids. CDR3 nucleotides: TGCAGCGCTAGAACTACTGGGTCTACTTACTCTGGAAACACCATATATTTT. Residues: CSARTTGSTYSGNTIYF. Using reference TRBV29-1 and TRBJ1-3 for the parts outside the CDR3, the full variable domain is SAVISQKPSRDICQRGTSLTIQCQVDSQVTMMFWYRQQPGQSLTLIATANQGSEATYESGFVIDKFPISRPNLTFSTLTVSNMSPEDSSIYLCSARTTGSTYSGNTIYFGEGSWLTVV.